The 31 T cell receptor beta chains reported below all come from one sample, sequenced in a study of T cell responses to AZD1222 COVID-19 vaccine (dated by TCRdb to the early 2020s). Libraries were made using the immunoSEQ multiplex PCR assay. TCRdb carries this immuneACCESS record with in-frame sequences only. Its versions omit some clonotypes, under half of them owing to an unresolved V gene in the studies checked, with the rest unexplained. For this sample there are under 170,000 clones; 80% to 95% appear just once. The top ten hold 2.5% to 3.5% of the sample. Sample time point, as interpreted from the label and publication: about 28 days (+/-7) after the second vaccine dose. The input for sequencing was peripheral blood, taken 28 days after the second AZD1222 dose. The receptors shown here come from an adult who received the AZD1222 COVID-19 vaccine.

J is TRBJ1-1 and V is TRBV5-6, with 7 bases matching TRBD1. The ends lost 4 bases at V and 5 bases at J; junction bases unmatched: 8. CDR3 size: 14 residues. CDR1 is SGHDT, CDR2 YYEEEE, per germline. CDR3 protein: CASSPVTGVTEAFF. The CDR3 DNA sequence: TGTGCCAGCAGCCCCGTCACAGGGGTAACTGAAGCTTTCTTT. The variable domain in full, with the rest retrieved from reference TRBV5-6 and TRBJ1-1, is DAGVTQSPTHLIKTRGQQVTLRCSPKSGHDTVSWYQQALGQGPQFIFQYYEEEERQRGNFPDRFSGHQFPNYSSELNVNALLLGDSALYLCASSPVTGVTEAFFGQGTRLTVV.

The CDR3 reads CASSEGELVEKLFF. DNA of the CDR3: TGTGCCAGCAGTGAGGGGGAGTTGGTTGAAAAACTGTTTTTT. The chain is built from TRBV2 and TRBJ1-4; D possibly corresponds to TRBD1 (5 bases). The germline CDR1 and CDR2 sequences are SNHLY and FYNNEI. The CDR3 is made up of 14 amino acids. V lost 3 bases to trimming and J lost 7 bases, with 12 bases between them. The entire variable domain, with the rest obtained from reference TRBV2 and TRBJ1-4, is as follows: EPEVTQTPSHQVTQMGQEVILRCVPISNHLYFYWYRQILGQKVEFLVSFYNNEISEKSEIFDDQFSVERPDGSNFTLKIRSTKLEDSAMYFCASSEGELVEKLFFGSGTQLSVL.

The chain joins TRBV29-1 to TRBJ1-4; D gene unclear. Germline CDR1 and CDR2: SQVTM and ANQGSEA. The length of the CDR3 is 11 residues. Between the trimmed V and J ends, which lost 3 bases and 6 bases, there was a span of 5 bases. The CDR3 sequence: CSVDWDEKLFF. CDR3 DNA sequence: TGCAGCGTTGATTGGGATGAAAAACTGTTTTTT.

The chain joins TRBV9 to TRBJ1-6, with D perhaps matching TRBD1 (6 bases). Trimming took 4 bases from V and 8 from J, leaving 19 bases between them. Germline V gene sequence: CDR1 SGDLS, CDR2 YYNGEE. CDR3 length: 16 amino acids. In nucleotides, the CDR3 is TGTGCCAGCAGCACCCCGGGGGGCGGAGGTTATTCACCCCTCCACTTT. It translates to CASSTPGGGGYSPLHF. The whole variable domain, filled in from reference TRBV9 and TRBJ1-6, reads DSGVTQTPKHLITATGQRVTLRCSPRSGDLSVYWYQQSLDQGLQFLIQYYNGEERAKGNILERFSAQQFPDLHSELNLSSLELGDSALYFCASSTPGGGGYSPLHFGNGTRLTVT.

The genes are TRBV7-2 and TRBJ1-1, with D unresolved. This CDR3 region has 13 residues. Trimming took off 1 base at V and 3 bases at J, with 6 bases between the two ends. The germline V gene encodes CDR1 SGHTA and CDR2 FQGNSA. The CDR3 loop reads CASSLGQHTEAFF. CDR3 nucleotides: TGTGCCAGCAGCTTAGGGCAGCACACTGAAGCTTTCTTT.

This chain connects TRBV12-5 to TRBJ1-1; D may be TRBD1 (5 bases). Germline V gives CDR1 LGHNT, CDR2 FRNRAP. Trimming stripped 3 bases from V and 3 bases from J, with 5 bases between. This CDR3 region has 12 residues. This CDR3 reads CASGLQDTEAFF. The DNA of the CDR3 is TGTGCTAGTGGTTTACAGGACACTGAAGCTTTCTTT.

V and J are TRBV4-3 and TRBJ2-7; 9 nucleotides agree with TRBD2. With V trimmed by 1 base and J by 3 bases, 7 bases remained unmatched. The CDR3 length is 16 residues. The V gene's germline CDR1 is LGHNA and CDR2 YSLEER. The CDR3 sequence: CASSQVGIAGDYEQYF. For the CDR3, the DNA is TGCGCCAGCAGCCAAGTCGGGATAGCGGGGGACTACGAGCAGTACTTC.

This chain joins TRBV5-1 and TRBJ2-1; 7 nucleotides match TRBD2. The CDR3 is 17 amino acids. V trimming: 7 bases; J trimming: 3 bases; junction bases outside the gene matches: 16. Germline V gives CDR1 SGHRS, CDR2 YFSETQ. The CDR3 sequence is CASRAALQRGDYNEQFF. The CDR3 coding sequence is TGCGCCAGCCGGGCAGCCCTTCAGCGGGGTGACTACAATGAGCAGTTCTTC.

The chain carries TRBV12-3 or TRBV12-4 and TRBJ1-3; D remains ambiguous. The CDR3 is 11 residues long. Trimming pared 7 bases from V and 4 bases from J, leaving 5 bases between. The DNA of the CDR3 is TGTGCCAGCACCCACGGAAACACCATATATTTT. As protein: CASTHGNTIYF.

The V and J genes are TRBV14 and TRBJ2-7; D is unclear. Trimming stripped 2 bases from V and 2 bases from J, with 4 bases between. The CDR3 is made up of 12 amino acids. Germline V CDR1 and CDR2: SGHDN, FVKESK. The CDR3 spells CASSQPTYEQYF. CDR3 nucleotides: TGTGCCAGCAGCCAACCAACCTACGAGCAGTACTTC.

The CDR3 bases are TGTGCCAGCAGTTTAGCGCTCCTAGCGGAAAGCTCCTACGAGCAGTACTTC. Encoded protein: CASSLALLAESSYEQYF. This chain uses TRBV28 with TRBJ2-7, with TRBD2 matching over 7 bases. Unmatched junction bases numbered 10, after V lost 2 bases and J lost 0 bases. Germline assignment: CDR1 MDHEN and CDR2 SYDVKM. The CDR3 totals 17 residues.

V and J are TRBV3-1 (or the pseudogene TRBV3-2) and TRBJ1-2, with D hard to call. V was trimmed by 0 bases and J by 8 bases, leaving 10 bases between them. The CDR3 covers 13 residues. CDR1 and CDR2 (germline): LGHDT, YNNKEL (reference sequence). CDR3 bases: TGTGCCAGCAGCCAAGACGTGGGAGGGGGCTACACCTTC. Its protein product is CASSQDVGGGYTF.

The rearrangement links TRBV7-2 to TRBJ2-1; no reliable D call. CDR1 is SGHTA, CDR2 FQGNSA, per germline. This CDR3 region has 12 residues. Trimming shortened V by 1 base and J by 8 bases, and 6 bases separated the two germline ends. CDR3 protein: CASSLGWDEQFF. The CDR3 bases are TGTGCCAGCAGCTTAGGCTGGGATGAGCAGTTCTTC.

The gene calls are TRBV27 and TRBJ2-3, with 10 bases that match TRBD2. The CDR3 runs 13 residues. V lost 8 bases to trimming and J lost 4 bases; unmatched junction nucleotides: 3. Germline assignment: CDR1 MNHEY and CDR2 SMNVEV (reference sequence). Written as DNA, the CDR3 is TGTGCCAGCTACCTAGCGGGAGCAGATACGCAGTATTTT. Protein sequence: CASYLAGADTQYF.

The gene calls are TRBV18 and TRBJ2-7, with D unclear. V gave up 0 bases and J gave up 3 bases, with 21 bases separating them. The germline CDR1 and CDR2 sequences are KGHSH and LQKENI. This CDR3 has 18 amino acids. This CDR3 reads CASSPPVTAYLPLYEQYF. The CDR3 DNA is TGTGCCAGCTCACCACCGGTTACAGCCTACCTGCCCCTCTACGAGCAGTACTTC.

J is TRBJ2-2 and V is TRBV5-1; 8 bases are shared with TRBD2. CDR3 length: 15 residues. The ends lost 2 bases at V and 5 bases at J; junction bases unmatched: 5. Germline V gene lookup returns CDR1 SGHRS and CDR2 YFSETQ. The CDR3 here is CASSLPGGRTGELFF. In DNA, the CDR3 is TGCGCCAGCAGCTTACCGGGAGGGCGGACCGGGGAGCTGTTTTTT.

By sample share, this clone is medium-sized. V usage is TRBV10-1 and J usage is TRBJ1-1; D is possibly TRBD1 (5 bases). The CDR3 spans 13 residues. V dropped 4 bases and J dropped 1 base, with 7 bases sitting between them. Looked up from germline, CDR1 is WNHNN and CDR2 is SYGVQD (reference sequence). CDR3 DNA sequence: TGCGCCAGCAGTGCCAGGGAGAACACTGAAGCTTTCTTT. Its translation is CASSARENTEAFF.

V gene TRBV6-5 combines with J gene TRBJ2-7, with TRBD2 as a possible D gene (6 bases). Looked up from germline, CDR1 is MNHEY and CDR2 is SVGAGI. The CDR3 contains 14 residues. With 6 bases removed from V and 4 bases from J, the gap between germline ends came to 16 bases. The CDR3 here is CASRLGGSQYEQYF. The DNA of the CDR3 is TGTGCCAGCAGATTGGGAGGCAGTCAGTACGAGCAGTACTTC.

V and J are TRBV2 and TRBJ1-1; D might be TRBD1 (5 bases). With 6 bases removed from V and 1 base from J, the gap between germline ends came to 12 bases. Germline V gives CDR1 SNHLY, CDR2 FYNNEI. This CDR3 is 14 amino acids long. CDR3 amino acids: CASSTLTENTEAFF. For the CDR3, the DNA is TGTGCCAGCAGCACCCTGACAGAGAACACTGAAGCTTTCTTT. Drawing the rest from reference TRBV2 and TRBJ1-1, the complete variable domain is EPEVTQTPSHQVTQMGQEVILRCVPISNHLYFYWYRQILGQKVEFLVSFYNNEISEKSEIFDDQFSVERPDGSNFTLKIRSTKLEDSAMYFCASSTLTENTEAFFGQGTRLTVV.

The DNA of the CDR3 is TGTGCCAGCAGCTCCAGACAGGGAAGGGAGGGGACCCAGTACTTC. This sequence encodes CASSSRQGREGTQYF. The V and J genes are TRBV11-2 and TRBJ2-5, with D perhaps assigned TRBD1 or TRBD2 (7 bases each). Trimming cost V 4 bases and J 7 bases, with 19 bases left between them. The length of the CDR3 is 15 residues. The germline V gene encodes CDR1 SGHAT and CDR2 FQNNGV.

CDR3 sequence: CATSDLASNYGYTF. Written as DNA, the CDR3 is TGTGCCACCAGTGATTTGGCATCCAACTATGGCTACACCTTC. This chain joins TRBV24-1 and TRBJ1-2; no firm D call. This CDR3 contains 14 residues. V was trimmed by 0 bases and J by 2 bases, leaving 6 bases between them. Germline CDR1 and CDR2: KGHDR and SFDVKD.

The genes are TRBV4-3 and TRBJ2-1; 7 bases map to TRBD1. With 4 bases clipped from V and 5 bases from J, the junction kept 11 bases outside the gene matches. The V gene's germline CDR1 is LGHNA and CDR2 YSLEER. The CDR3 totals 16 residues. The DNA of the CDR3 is TGCGCCAGCAGCCCGCATTTGCAAACAGGGGACAATGAGCAGTTCTTC. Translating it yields CASSPHLQTGDNEQFF.

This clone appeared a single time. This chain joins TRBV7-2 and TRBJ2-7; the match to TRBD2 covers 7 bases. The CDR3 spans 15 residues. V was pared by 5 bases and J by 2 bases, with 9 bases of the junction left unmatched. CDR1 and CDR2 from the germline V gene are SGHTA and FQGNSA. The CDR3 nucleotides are TGTGCCAGCAGCATATGGGCTAGCGGAGCCTACGAGCAGTACTTC. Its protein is CASSIWASGAYEQYF.

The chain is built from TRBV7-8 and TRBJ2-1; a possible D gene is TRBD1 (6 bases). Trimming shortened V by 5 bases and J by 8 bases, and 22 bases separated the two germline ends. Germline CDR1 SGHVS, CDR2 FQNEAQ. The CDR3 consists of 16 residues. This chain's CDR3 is CASSPNLVPRGYEQFF. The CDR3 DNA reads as TGTGCCAGCAGCCCAAACCTCGTCCCTAGGGGGTATGAGCAGTTCTTC.

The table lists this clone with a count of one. CDR3 amino acids: CASRGDRGLNQPQHF. The CDR3 DNA reads as TGTGCCAGCAGGGGGGACAGGGGGCTGAATCAGCCCCAGCATTTT. V is TRBV2 and J is TRBJ1-5, with 12 bases aligning to TRBD1. Per the germline V gene, CDR1 is SNHLY and CDR2 is FYNNEI. Trimming cost V 6 bases and J 4 bases; bases outside gene matches: 4. The CDR3 is 15 residues long.

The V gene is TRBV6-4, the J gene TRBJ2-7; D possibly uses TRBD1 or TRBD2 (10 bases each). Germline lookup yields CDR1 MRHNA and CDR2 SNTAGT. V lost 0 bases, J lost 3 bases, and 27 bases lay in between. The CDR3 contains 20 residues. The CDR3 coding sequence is TGTGCCAGCAGTGACTCACCGAGGACAGGGGGGACTAGCGAGTGCTACGAGCAGTACTTC. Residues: CASSDSPRTGGTSECYEQYF.

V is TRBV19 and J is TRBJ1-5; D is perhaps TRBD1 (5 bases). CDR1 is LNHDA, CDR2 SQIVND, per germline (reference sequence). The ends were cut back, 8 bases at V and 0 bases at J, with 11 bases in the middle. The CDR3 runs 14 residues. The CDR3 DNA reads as TGTGCCAGTGGGAGACAGAGTAGCAATCAGCCCCAGCATTTT. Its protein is CASGRQSSNQPQHF.

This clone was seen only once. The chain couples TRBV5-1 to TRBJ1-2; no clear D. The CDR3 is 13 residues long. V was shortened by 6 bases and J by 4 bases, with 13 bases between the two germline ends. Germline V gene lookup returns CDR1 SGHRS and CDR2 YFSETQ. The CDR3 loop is CASTKEGIYGYTF. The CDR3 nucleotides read TGCGCCAGCACCAAGGAAGGGATCTATGGCTACACCTTC.

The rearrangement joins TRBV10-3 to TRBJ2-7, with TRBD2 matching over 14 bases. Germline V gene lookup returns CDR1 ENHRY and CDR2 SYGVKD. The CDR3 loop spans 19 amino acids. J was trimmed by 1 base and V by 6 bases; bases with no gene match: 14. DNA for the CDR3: TGTGCCATCAGCCGCGAGGGACTAGCGGGAGTTGGAAGGTCCTACGAGCAGTACTTC. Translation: CAISREGLAGVGRSYEQYF.

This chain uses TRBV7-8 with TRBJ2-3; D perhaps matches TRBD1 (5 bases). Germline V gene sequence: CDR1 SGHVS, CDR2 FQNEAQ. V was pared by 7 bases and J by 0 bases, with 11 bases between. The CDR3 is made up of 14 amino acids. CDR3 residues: CASTRQSSTDTQYF. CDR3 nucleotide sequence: TGTGCCAGCACCCGACAGAGCAGCACAGATACGCAGTATTTT.

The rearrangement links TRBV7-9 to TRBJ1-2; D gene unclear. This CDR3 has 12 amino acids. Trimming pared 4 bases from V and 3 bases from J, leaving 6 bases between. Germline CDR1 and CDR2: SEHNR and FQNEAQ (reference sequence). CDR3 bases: TGTGCCAGCAGCTCAACGGACTATGGCTACACCTTC. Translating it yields CASSSTDYGYTF.